A single sample is the source of the 3 T cell receptor beta chains below, sequenced in a study of PD-L1 blockade in urothelial cancer. The time point here: pretreatment peripheral blood. Clones were sequenced by immunoSEQ multiplex PCR, and TCRdb holds only the in-frame ones, with some missing. Of fewer than 45,000 clones in the sample, roughly four fifths were seen once. The sample was PBMCs, taken around atezolizumab (anti-PD-L1) treatment. These receptors originate from a man aged 60 to 69 with urothelial cancer.

This chain links TRBV15 with TRBJ2-1; 9 bases fit TRBD1. CDR3 length: 16 amino acids. With 5 bases clipped from V and 7 bases from J, the junction kept 12 bases outside the gene matches. Germline V gene data show CDR1 as LNHNV and CDR2 as YYDKDF (reference sequence). The CDR3 coding sequence is TGTGCCACCAGCTTAACTCAGGGACAGGGTTGGAATGAGCAGTTCTTC. It yields the protein CATSLTQGQGWNEQFF.

The rearrangement uses TRBV6-5 and TRBJ1-1, with D possibly matching TRBD1 (6 bases). The CDR3 contains 14 residues. The germline CDR1 and CDR2 sequences are MNHEY and SVGAGI. V lost 6 bases and J 7 bases, leaving 18 bases between the germline ends. The CDR3 DNA reads TGTGCCAGCAGCAATCTGTTAGGGGGTGGTGAAGCTTTCTTT. Protein: CASSNLLGGGEAFF.

The chain joins TRBV4-1 to TRBJ2-5; a possible D gene is TRBD2 (5 bases). Looked up from germline, CDR1 is MGHRA and CDR2 is YSYEKL. Trimming pared 0 bases from V and 10 bases from J, leaving 12 bases between. The CDR3 has 13 amino acids. The chain's CDR3 is CASSQDAEEGQYF. The CDR3 DNA is TGCGCCAGCAGCCAAGATGCGGAAGAGGGCCAGTACTTC.